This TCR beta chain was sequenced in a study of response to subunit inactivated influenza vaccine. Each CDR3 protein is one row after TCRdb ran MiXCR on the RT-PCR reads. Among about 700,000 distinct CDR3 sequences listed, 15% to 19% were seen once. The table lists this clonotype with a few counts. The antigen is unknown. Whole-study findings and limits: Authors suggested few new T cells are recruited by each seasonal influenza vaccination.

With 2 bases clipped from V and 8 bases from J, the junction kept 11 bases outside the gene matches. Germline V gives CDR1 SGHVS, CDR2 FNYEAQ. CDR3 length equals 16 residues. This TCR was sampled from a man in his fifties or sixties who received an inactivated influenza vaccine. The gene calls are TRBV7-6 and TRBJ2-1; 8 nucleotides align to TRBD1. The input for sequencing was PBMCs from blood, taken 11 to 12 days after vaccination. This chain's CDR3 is CASSLTRTGRGDEQFF. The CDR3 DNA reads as TGTGCCAGCAGCTTAACTCGGACAGGGCGTGGAGATGAGCAGTTCTTC.